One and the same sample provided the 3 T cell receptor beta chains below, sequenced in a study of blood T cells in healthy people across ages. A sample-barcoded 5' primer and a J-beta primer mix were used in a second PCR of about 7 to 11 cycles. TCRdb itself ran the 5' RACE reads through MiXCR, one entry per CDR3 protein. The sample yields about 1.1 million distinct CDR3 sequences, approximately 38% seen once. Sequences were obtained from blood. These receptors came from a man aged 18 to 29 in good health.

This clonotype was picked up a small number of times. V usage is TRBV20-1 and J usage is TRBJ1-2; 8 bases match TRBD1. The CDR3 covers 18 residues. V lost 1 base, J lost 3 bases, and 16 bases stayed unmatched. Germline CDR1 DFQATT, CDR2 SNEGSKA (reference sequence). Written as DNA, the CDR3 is TGCAGTGCTAGAGCCTCATTCCGCCGGACAGGGTTCCACTATGGCTACACCTTC. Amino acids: CSARASFRRTGFHYGYTF.

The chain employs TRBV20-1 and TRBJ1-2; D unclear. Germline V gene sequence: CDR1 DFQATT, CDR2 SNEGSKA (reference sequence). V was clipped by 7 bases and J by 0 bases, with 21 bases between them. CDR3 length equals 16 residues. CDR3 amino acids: CSVTLRGILSNYGYTF. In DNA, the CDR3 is TGCAGTGTTACCCTACGGGGAATCCTCTCTAACTATGGCTACACCTTC.

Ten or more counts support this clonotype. Here the CDR3 reads CASSRALEQFF. For the CDR3, the DNA is TGCGCCAGCAGCCGGGCCCTAGAGCAGTTCTTC. The V and J genes are TRBV5-1 and TRBJ2-1, with no clear D. CDR3 length: 11 amino acids. V lost 4 bases and J 10 bases, leaving 9 bases between the germline ends. CDR1 and CDR2 (germline): SGHRS, YFSETQ.